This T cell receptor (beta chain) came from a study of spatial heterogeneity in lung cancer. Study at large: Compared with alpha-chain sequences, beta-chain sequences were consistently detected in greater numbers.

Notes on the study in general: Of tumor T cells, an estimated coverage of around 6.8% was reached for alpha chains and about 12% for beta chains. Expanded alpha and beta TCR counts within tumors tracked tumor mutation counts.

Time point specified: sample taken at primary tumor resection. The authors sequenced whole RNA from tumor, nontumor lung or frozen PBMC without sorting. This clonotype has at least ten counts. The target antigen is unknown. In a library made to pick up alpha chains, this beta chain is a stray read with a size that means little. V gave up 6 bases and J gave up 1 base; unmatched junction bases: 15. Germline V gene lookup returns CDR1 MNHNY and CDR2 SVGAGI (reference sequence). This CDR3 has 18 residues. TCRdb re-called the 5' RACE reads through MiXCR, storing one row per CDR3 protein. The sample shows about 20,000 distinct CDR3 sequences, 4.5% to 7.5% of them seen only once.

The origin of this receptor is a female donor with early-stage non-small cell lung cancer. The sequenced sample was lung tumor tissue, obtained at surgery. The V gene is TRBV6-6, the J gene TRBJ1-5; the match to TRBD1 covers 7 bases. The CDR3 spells CASSRTPTGSVSNQPQHF. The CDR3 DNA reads TGTGCCAGCAGCCGCACCCCGACAGGGAGCGTGAGCAATCAGCCCCAGCATTTT.